Below are 9 T cell receptor beta chains sequenced from a single sample in a study of patients and donors after allogeneic stem cell transplantation. A single record per CDR3 protein comes from TCRdb applying MiXCR to the RT-PCR reads. The data show about 96,000 distinct CDR3 sequences, with around 49% seen just once and approximately 66% held by the top ten. Sequencing was performed on blood, either unsorted or a sorted T cell fraction (not recorded which). These receptors all come from a human donor who was either an allogeneic HSCT recipient or a stem cell or donor lymphocyte infusion donor (not recorded which). It is not recorded whose cells these are; they may come from a transplant donor.

DNA of the CDR3: TGTGCCAGCAGGGGGCCTAACACTGAAGCTTTCTTT. It is translated as CASRGPNTEAFF. The chain links TRBV19 to TRBJ1-1; 8 positions match TRBD1. The CDR3 is 12 amino acids. Per the germline V gene, CDR1 is LNHDA and CDR2 is SQIVND (reference sequence). J was trimmed by 2 bases and V by 9 bases; bases with no gene match: 2. Together with reference TRBV19 and TRBJ1-1, the CDR3 gives the full variable domain: DGGITQSPKYLFRKEGQNVTLSCEQNLNHDAMYWYRQDPGQGLRLIYYSQIVNDFQKGDIAEGYSVSREKKESFPLTVTSAQKNPTAFYLCASRGPNTEAFFGQGTRLTVV.

The chain recombines TRBV12-5 with TRBJ2-7; D unclear. The V gene's germline CDR1 is LGHNT and CDR2 FRNRAP. The V gene lost 2 bases and the J gene lost 3 bases, with 11 bases spanning the gap. This CDR3 is built from 14 residues. DNA for the CDR3: TGTGCTAGTGGTTTGAGTCCGAACCTCTACGAGCAGTACTTC. Protein sequence: CASGLSPNLYEQYF.

This clonotype was recorded a few times. The chain is built from TRBV2 and TRBJ1-5; 7 positions match TRBD1. The CDR3 totals 15 residues. V lost 8 bases and J lost 3; bases outside the gene matches: 10. Germline lookup yields CDR1 SNHLY and CDR2 FYNNEI. The CDR3 DNA follows: TGTGCCAGCCGGGGGGACAGCAATAACAATCAGCCCCAGCATTTT. Protein sequence: CASRGDSNNNQPQHF.

The rearrangement uses TRBV3-1 and TRBJ1-4; D remains ambiguous. The V end lost 0 bases, the J end lost 3 bases, and 11 bases lay between the germline ends. Germline lookup yields CDR1 LGHDT and CDR2 YNNKEL (reference sequence). The CDR3 totals 16 residues. DNA of the CDR3: TGTGCCAGCAGCCAAGATCGGGTCGCCCCTAATGAAAAACTGTTTTTT. This codes for CASSQDRVAPNEKLFF.

This clonotype was seen a few times. This chain links TRBV29-1 with TRBJ1-2; D gene ambiguous. In germline, CDR1 is SQVTM, CDR2 ANQGSEA. The length of the CDR3 is 13 residues. Trimming took 0 bases from V and 4 from J, leaving 9 bases between them. The CDR3 here is CSVEDPGSYGYTF. The CDR3 DNA follows: TGCAGCGTTGAAGATCCCGGGTCCTATGGCTACACCTTC.

This chain connects TRBV27 to TRBJ1-2, with 7 bases that match TRBD1. CDR3 length equals 15 residues. J was trimmed by 2 bases and V by 5 bases; bases with no gene match: 8. Germline assignment: CDR1 MNHEY and CDR2 SMNVEV (reference sequence). This CDR3 reads CASSPTGVGNYGYTF. The CDR3 DNA follows: TGTGCCAGCAGTCCAACAGGGGTAGGGAACTATGGCTACACCTTC.

The J gene is TRBJ2-7, the V gene TRBV27; D is unclear. The V gene's germline CDR1 is MNHEY and CDR2 SMNVEV (reference sequence). V dropped 0 bases and J dropped 3 bases, with 12 bases sitting between them. The CDR3 totals 15 residues. The CDR3 is CASSLSQRSDYEQYF. In DNA, the CDR3 is TGTGCCAGCAGTTTATCCCAACGGAGCGACTACGAGCAGTACTTC.

The genes are TRBV7-2 and TRBJ2-5; possible D gene TRBD2, 5 bases. The V end lost 2 bases, the J end lost 1 base, and 8 bases lay between the germline ends. The CDR3 is 14 residues long. From germline, CDR1 is SGHTA and CDR2 FQGNSA. The CDR3 DNA sequence: TGTGCCAGCAGCTTAATAGAGGGCCAAGAGACCCAGTACTTC. The encoded protein is CASSLIEGQETQYF.

This clonotype occurred many times. The chain has TRBV12-3 or TRBV12-4 and TRBJ1-1, with D perhaps matching TRBD1 (6 bases). The CDR3 runs to 14 residues. V lost 5 bases and J lost 4, with 14 bases in between. The CDR3 sequence is CASSLQGGGTEAFF. The CDR3 DNA sequence: TGTGCCAGCAGTCTACAGGGAGGGGGCACTGAAGCTTTCTTT.